Included here is one T cell receptor (beta chain) sequence, with context. The data derive from a study of blood T cell repertoires in COVID-19. In the study overall: Samples came from the United States, Italy and Spain, spanning acute and convalescent COVID-19. PBMCs, B-cell-depleted T cells, or T cells provided the cDNA or gDNA that made up the material.

Per the original data handling: Reference gene primer amplification gave estimated nucleated cell counts. Libraries were prepared by immunoSEQ multiplex PCR; TCRdb keeps only in-frame clonotypes and omits some of them. That table gives V, J and clone size, and the DNA gave D and trimming. The sample includes 55,000 to 75,000 clones, approximately 83% seen only once; the top ten take 28%. Trimming shortened V by 3 bases and J by 6 bases, and 8 bases separated the two germline ends. Per germline, CDR1 LGHDT and CDR2 YNNKEL (reference sequence). The CDR3 totals 12 residues. Input material: peripheral blood. The V call is TRBV3-1 (or the pseudogene TRBV3-2), the J call TRBJ1-2, with D maybe TRBD1 (5 bases). This clonotype was obtained from a man in his 70s with acute or convalescent COVID-19. The CDR3 loop reads CASSQGGDGYTF. CDR3 in DNA: TGTGCCAGCAGCCAGGGGGGAGATGGCTACACCTTC.